These 25 T cell receptor beta chains came from one sample sequenced in a study of T cells after posttransplantation cyclophosphamide. TCRdb's table, derived via immunoSEQ multiplex PCR, lists solely in-frame clones and lacks some. This repertoire holds tens of thousands of clones, and none appear only once. Sequencing was done on a sample of PBMCs. The source of these receptors is a woman aged 45-65 years in good health and a related stem cell transplant donor.

This chain joins TRBV5-1 and TRBJ2-3, with 14 bases matching TRBD2. After removal of 0 bases from V and 5 bases from J, the junction contained 8 bases not matched to a gene. The CDR3 consists of 18 residues. The germline V gene has CDR1 SGHRS and CDR2 YFSETQ. Here the CDR3 reads CASSLAGTSGSIRDTQYF. The CDR3 bases are TGCGCCAGCAGCTTGGCCGGGACTAGCGGGAGCATCAGAGATACGCAGTATTTT.

This clone was found many times. The chain combines TRBV6-5 with TRBJ2-7; tentatively, D is TRBD1 (6 bases). The CDR3 covers 12 residues. Germline CDR1 and CDR2: MNHEY and SVGAGI. Trimming pared 4 bases from V and 4 bases from J, leaving 8 bases between. DNA of the CDR3: TGTGCCAGCAGTTTGACAGGTTACGAGCAGTACTTC. This sequence encodes CASSLTGYEQYF.

This clone was picked up many times. V and J are TRBV5-6 and TRBJ2-7; D ambiguous. This CDR3 is built from 14 residues. Deletions cut 2 bases from V and 5 bases from J, with 14 bases between. CDR1 and CDR2 (germline): SGHDT, YYEEEE. The CDR3 DNA reads as TGTGCCAGCAGCTTCCAGACCCGGGTGGACGAGCAGTACTTC. Its protein product is CASSFQTRVDEQYF. Based on the CDR3 plus reference TRBV5-6 and TRBJ2-7, the full variable domain is DAGVTQSPTHLIKTRGQQVTLRCSPKSGHDTVSWYQQALGQGPQFIFQYYEEEERQRGNFPDRFSGHQFPNYSSELNVNALLLGDSALYLCASSFQTRVDEQYFGPGTRLTVT.

This clone was seen repeatedly, ten times or more. The rearrangement joins TRBV6-2 or TRBV6-3 to TRBJ2-7, with D maybe TRBD1 (6 bases). V gave up 5 bases and J gave up 5 bases, with 16 bases separating them. Germline V lookup: CDR1 MNHEY, CDR2 SVGEGT. The CDR3 has 14 amino acids. CDR3 sequence (DNA): TGTGCCAGCAGTAACGACAGATGGGGGCACGAGCAGTACTTC. As protein: CASSNDRWGHEQYF.

This clone was seen many times. The chain is built from TRBV7-7 and TRBJ2-2, with 7 bases fitting TRBD1. The CDR3 is made up of 16 amino acids. Germline CDR1 and CDR2: SSHAT and FNYEAQ (reference sequence). The trim removed 5 bases at V and 12 bases at J, leaving 18 bases unmatched. CDR3 nucleotides: TGTGCCAGCAGCGACGGACAGGATCCTTCCTCTCGGAAGCTGTTTTTT. Translated, it gives CASSDGQDPSSRKLFF.

In its sample, this clone was seen many times. J is TRBJ2-7 and V is TRBV27, with D perhaps matching TRBD1 (7 bases). Germline V gene data show CDR1 as MNHEY and CDR2 as SMNVEV (reference sequence). The CDR3 length is 14 residues. Trimming took 2 bases from V and 4 from J, leaving 12 bases between them. The CDR3 region has the DNA TGTGCCAGCAGTTTAGTGGCAGGGGGGTACGAGCAGTACTTC. Protein product: CASSLVAGGYEQYF.

This clone was detected ten times or more. The rearrangement uses TRBV5-4 and TRBJ2-1; a weak D match, TRBD1 (6 bases). V was pared by 5 bases and J by 9 bases, with 24 bases between. This CDR3 spans 16 amino acids. Germline V CDR1 and CDR2: SGHNT, YYREEE (reference sequence). Written as DNA, the CDR3 is TGTGCCAGCAGGATTCTCGTAGGACAGCGTGCCAGTGAGCAGTTCTTC. It yields the protein CASRILVGQRASEQFF.

This clone was seen repeatedly, ten times or more. V gene TRBV7-9 combines with J gene TRBJ2-1, with 13 nucleotides matching TRBD2. This CDR3 comprises 17 residues. V shed 5 bases, J shed 4 bases, and the junction held 8 bases outside the gene matches. CDR1 is SEHNR and CDR2 is FQNEAQ in the germline V gene (reference sequence). This CDR3 is CASSPPPGLAGYNEQFF. Here the CDR3 DNA reads TGTGCCAGCAGCCCACCTCCGGGACTAGCGGGATACAATGAGCAGTTCTTC. Full variable domain (outside the CDR3, taken from reference TRBV7-9 and TRBJ2-1): DTGVSQNPRHKITKRGQNVTFRCDPISEHNRLYWYRQTLGQGPEFLTYFQNEAQLEKSRLLSDRFSAERPKGSFSTLEIQRTEQGDSAMYLCASSPPPGLAGYNEQFFGPGTRLTVL.

V gene TRBV9 combines with J gene TRBJ2-1; D unclear. Germline CDR1 reads SGDLS; CDR2 reads YYNGEE. Between the trimmed V and J ends, which lost 0 bases and 2 bases, there was a span of 9 bases. This CDR3 is 15 amino acids long. The CDR3 bases are TGTGCCAGCAGCGTAGATCAGGCGACCTACAATGAGCAGTTCTTC. This sequence encodes CASSVDQATYNEQFF.

This clone was detected many times. The CDR3 reads CASRGGGLVGELFF. The CDR3 DNA reads as TGTGCCAGTAGAGGAGGGGGCTTGGTCGGGGAGCTGTTTTTT. V usage is TRBV19 and J usage is TRBJ2-2; TRBD1 might be the D (7 bases). From germline, CDR1 is LNHDA and CDR2 SQIVND (reference sequence). This CDR3 is built from 14 residues. V lost 6 bases and J lost 7, with 15 bases in between.

This clone has a count of ten or more. The chain is built from TRBV6-6 and TRBJ1-5; a possible D gene is TRBD1 (6 bases). The V gene lost 6 bases and the J gene lost 0 bases, with 12 bases spanning the gap. The CDR3 covers 15 residues. CDR1 is MNHNY and CDR2 is SVGAGI in the germline V gene (reference sequence). CDR3 in amino acids: CASSPGHYSNQPQHF. The CDR3 region has the DNA TGTGCCAGCAGCCCGGGACACTATAGCAATCAGCCCCAGCATTTT.

This clone came up many times. This rearrangement joins TRBV28 to TRBJ2-7; 7 bases line up with TRBD1. The germline CDR1 and CDR2 sequences are MDHEN and SYDVKM. The CDR3 loop spans 12 amino acids. Trimming took 8 bases from V and 4 from J; bases not matched to a gene: 5. The CDR3 sequence: CASRQGYYEQYF. The CDR3 DNA follows: TGTGCCAGCCGACAGGGCTATTACGAGCAGTACTTC.

The table lists this clone with many counts. The chain employs TRBV5-6 and TRBJ1-3; TRBD1 is a possible D gene (5 bases). There are 17 residues in the CDR3. V dropped 1 base and J dropped 0 bases, with 14 bases sitting between them. The V gene's germline CDR1 is SGHDT and CDR2 YYEEEE. CDR3 sequence (DNA): TGTGCCAGCAGCTTGCGACAGTGGCGCAGCTCTGGAAACACCATATATTTT. Translating it yields CASSLRQWRSSGNTIYF.

This clone was picked up many times. CDR3 loop: CASSPRGTRSPLGNEQFF. DNA of the CDR3: TGCGCCAGCAGCCCGAGGGGTACGAGGTCCCCCCTAGGCAATGAGCAGTTCTTC. The gene calls are TRBV4-3 and TRBJ2-1; either TRBD1 or TRBD2 may fit D (5 bases each). The V and J ends lost 4 bases and 6 bases respectively, with 25 bases between them. CDR1 and CDR2 from the germline V gene are LGHNA and YSLEER. The CDR3 sequence is 18 residues long.

This clone was seen repeatedly, ten times or more. The CDR3 protein is CASATVTSSYEQYF. In nucleotides, the CDR3 is TGTGCCAGCGCTACCGTTACGAGCTCCTACGAGCAGTACTTC. V is TRBV4-2 and J is TRBJ2-7, with unresolved D. The CDR3 contains 14 residues. Between the trimmed V and J ends, which lost 8 bases and 0 bases, there was a span of 14 bases. Per the germline V gene, CDR1 is LGHNA and CDR2 is YNFKEQ.

At least ten counts were recorded for this clone. V gene TRBV19 combines with J gene TRBJ1-5; a weak D match, TRBD1 (6 bases). There are 20 residues in the CDR3. V lost 10 bases, J lost 0 bases, and 31 bases lay in between. Germline lookup yields CDR1 LNHDA and CDR2 SQIVND (reference sequence). The CDR3 coding sequence is TGTGCCATCACTACCCGAACCGGGACACCGATACACCTTAGCAATCAGCCCCAGCATTTT. It specifies CAITTRTGTPIHLSNQPQHF.

The sample holds many counts of this clone. The chain uses TRBV27 and TRBJ2-7, with D tentatively TRBD1 (5 bases). The germline V and J ends were trimmed by 0 bases and 1 base, with 10 bases remaining between them. CDR1 and CDR2 (germline): MNHEY, SMNVEV (reference sequence). This CDR3 region has 15 residues. Written as DNA, the CDR3 is TGTGCCAGCAGTTTATCGATAGGGGATTCCTACGAGCAGTACTTC. Translating gives CASSLSIGDSYEQYF.

This clone was counted ten times or more. This rearrangement joins TRBV6-5 to TRBJ2-7; D not certain. The CDR3 loop spans 12 amino acids. Germline V gives CDR1 MNHEY, CDR2 SVGAGI. V dropped 4 bases and J dropped 6 bases, with 10 bases sitting between them. CDR3 bases: TGTGCCAGCAGTTCCACCGCGGTCGAGCAGTACTTC. Protein sequence: CASSSTAVEQYF.

Ten or more counts support this clone. The chain links TRBV12-3 or TRBV12-4 to TRBJ2-2; D is undetermined. V lost 3 bases, J lost 4 bases, and 6 bases lay in between. The CDR3 has 13 amino acids. CDR3: CASSFRGTGELFF. The CDR3 bases are TGTGCCAGCAGTTTCCGAGGCACCGGGGAGCTGTTTTTT.

This chain connects TRBV11-2 to TRBJ1-1; possible D gene TRBD1, 6 bases. The length of the CDR3 is 15 residues. Per germline, CDR1 SGHAT and CDR2 FQNNGV. Trimming stripped 4 bases from V and 8 bases from J, with 20 bases between. The CDR3 protein is CASSSKGVRVAEAFF. Written as DNA, the CDR3 is TGTGCCAGCAGCTCTAAGGGGGTCCGGGTTGCCGAAGCTTTCTTT. Full variable domain (rest looked up from reference TRBV11-2 and TRBJ1-1): EAGVAQSPRYKIIEKRQSVAFWCNPISGHATLYWYQQILGQGPKLLIQFQNNGVVDDSQLPKDRFSAERLKGVDSTLKIQPAKLEDSAVYLCASSSKGVRVAEAFFGQGTRLTVV.

This clone was observed many times. The chain is built from TRBV19 and TRBJ1-1, with TRBD1 identical over 7 bases. Germline V lookup: CDR1 LNHDA, CDR2 SQIVND (reference sequence). V dropped 5 bases and J dropped 0; count of bases not matched to a gene: 15. This CDR3 spans 18 amino acids. The CDR3 loop is CASSLAGTPGQVNTEAFF. Written as DNA, the CDR3 is TGTGCCAGTAGTCTTGCCGGGACACCAGGACAGGTGAACACTGAAGCTTTCTTT.

This clone has ten or more counts. The chain is built from TRBV18 and TRBJ1-1; D is unresolved. Germline V gene data show CDR1 as KGHSH and CDR2 as LQKENI. V lost 2 bases and J 3 bases, leaving 13 bases between the germline ends. The CDR3 covers 15 residues. CDR3 coding DNA: TGTGCCAGCTCACCAAGACACCACCTGGACACTGAAGCTTTCTTT. Translation: CASSPRHHLDTEAFF.

The genes are TRBV28 and TRBJ2-2; 8 bases line up with TRBD1. CDR3 size: 15 residues. J lost 6 bases, V lost 4 bases, and 7 bases had no gene match. CDR1 MDHEN and CDR2 SYDVKM come from the germline V gene. The CDR3 sequence: CASSWDRRMAGELFF. The CDR3, as DNA: TGTGCCAGCAGTTGGGACAGGCGGATGGCCGGGGAGCTGTTTTTT. The complete variable domain, with remaining parts taken from reference TRBV28 and TRBJ2-2, reads DVKVTQSSRYLVKRTGEKVFLECVQDMDHENMFWYRQDPGLGLRLIYFSYDVKMKEKGDIPEGYSVSREKKERFSLILESASTNQTSMYLCASSWDRRMAGELFFGEGSRLTVL.

In its sample, this clone was seen many times. The genes are TRBV7-3 and TRBJ2-1; 7 bases are a match to TRBD2. The CDR3 loop spans 13 amino acids. V dropped 6 bases and J dropped 7; count of bases not matched to a gene: 6. CDR1 is SGHTA, CDR2 FQGTGA, per germline. CDR3: CASSRGEGNEQFF. In nucleotides, the CDR3 is TGTGCCAGCAGTCGTGGGGAGGGGAATGAGCAGTTCTTC.

This clone was seen more than once but under ten times. This chain links TRBV9 with TRBJ2-4; TRBD2 matches at 10 bases. CDR3 length: 17 amino acids. The germline CDR1 and CDR2 sequences are SGDLS and YYNGEE. With V trimmed by 0 bases and J by 7 bases, 10 bases remained unmatched. The CDR3 sequence: CASSVDPSGSRGNIQYF. The CDR3 DNA follows: TGTGCCAGCAGCGTAGACCCTAGCGGGAGTCGGGGGAACATTCAGTACTTC.